This entry describes one T cell receptor (beta chain). The data are from a study of blood T cell repertoires in COVID-19. Overall study: For recovered donors of Cohort 3, there were two negative PCRs, clearance, or symptom resolution. The analysed material was cDNA or gDNA that came from T cells, B-cell-depleted T cells, or PBMCs.

Per the germline V gene, CDR1 is LNHDA and CDR2 is SQIVND (reference sequence). This CDR3 has 14 residues. V was cut by 6 bases and J by 5 bases, with 14 bases left in between. Some clones are missing from TCRdb's copy, which holds only in-frame ones; the method was immunoSEQ multiplex PCR. This sample has about 360,000 clones, with around 87% found just once. Cohort assignment relied on participant-reported clinical history. The receptor's source is a man in his forties or fifties in a cohort exposed to, infected with or recovered from COVID-19 (not recorded which). Sequenced: PBMCs or T cells enriched from blood (not recorded which). The chain couples TRBV19 to TRBJ1-5, with D tentatively TRBD1 (6 bases). The CDR3, as DNA: TGTGCCAGTAGGGACAGCCGATACTATCAGCCCCAGCATTTT. Protein product: CASRDSRYYQPQHF.